Listed here is a single T cell receptor beta chain. As handled by the study authors: Amplification of reference gene primers was used by the study to estimate nucleated cell counts. The table came from immunoSEQ multiplex PCR; TCRdb's copy has only in-frame clones and leaves some out. Clone size and V and J calls were adopted from that table, with D and trimming inferred from the DNA. This sample has some 300,000 clones, with 75% to 90% found just once. In Seattle, patients joined the study during active infection and were tracked longitudinally. The sample is drawn from a study of blood T cell repertoires in COVID-19. Study background: Sites across the United States, Italy and Spain contributed samples from acute and convalescent COVID-19.

The origin of this receptor is a woman aged 70-85 years with COVID-19, enrolled during active disease. Specimen: peripheral blood.

The CDR3, as DNA: TGTGCCAGCAGTTACGCTGGGCAGGGTTGGCCTGAAGCTTTCTTT. This encodes CASSYAGQGWPEAFF. The chain is built from TRBV6-5 and TRBJ1-1; possibly TRBD1 for D (5 bases). Trimming took 2 bases from V and 6 from J, leaving 16 bases between them. This CDR3 contains 15 residues. CDR1 MNHEY and CDR2 SVGAGI come from the germline V gene.